Each of the 31 T cell receptor beta chains below was sequenced from the same sample in a study of CD8 T cells in Susac syndrome. Reverse transcription of about 0.5 to 1 ug RNA was carried out with random hexamers. TCRdb fed the immunoSEQ multiplex PCR reads into MiXCR, producing one record per CDR3 protein. Of around 200,000 distinct CDR3 sequences listed, over 85% are singletons. The sequenced sample consisted of CD4+ T cells from PBMCs. These receptors all come from a human donor in good health.

The chain is built from TRBV12-3 or TRBV12-4 and TRBJ1-5; unclear D gene. There are 11 residues in the CDR3. V lost 6 bases, J lost 4 bases, and 4 bases lay in between. The CDR3 here is CASRTNQPQHF. CDR3 nucleotides: TGTGCCAGCAGGACAAATCAGCCCCAGCATTTT.

The genes are TRBV9 and TRBJ1-1; D is unresolved. Between the trimmed V and J ends, which lost 3 bases and 5 bases, there was a span of 14 bases. The CDR3 consists of 14 residues. The germline V gene has CDR1 SGDLS and CDR2 YYNGEE. CDR3 nucleotides: TGTGCCAGCAGCGCTCGGCCTGTAGGAACTGAAGCTTTCTTT. The encoded protein is CASSARPVGTEAFF.

The J gene is TRBJ1-1, the V gene TRBV3-1; a weak D match, TRBD1 (6 bases). The V gene's germline CDR1 is LGHDT and CDR2 YNNKEL (reference sequence). Trimming pared 1 base from V and 8 bases from J, leaving 8 bases between. CDR3 length: 12 amino acids. CDR3 region: CASSQVQGEAFF. The CDR3 region has the DNA TGTGCCAGCAGCCAAGTACAGGGAGAAGCTTTCTTT. The full variable domain, its missing parts supplied by reference TRBV3-1 and TRBJ1-1, is DTAVSQTPKYLVTQMGNDKSIKCEQNLGHDTMYWYKQDSKKFLKIMFSYNNKELIINETVPNRFSPKSPDKAHLNLHINSLELGDSAVYFCASSQVQGEAFFGQGTRLTVV.

The chain is built from TRBV7-9 and TRBJ1-1; D gene ambiguous. In germline, CDR1 is SEHNR, CDR2 FQNEAQ (reference sequence). The CDR3 length is 15 residues. The V gene lost 3 bases and the J gene lost 4 bases, with 15 bases spanning the gap. CDR3 loop: CASSLAGFRGTEAFF. CDR3 DNA sequence: TGTGCCAGCAGCTTGGCAGGCTTCCGAGGCACTGAAGCTTTCTTT.

The chain links TRBV3-1 to TRBJ2-5, with D uncertain. V was clipped by 0 bases and J by 5 bases, with 7 bases between them. CDR3 length: 13 residues. Germline V CDR1 and CDR2: LGHDT, YNNKEL (reference sequence). The CDR3 DNA is TGTGCCAGCAGCCAAGAATCGTGGGAGACCCAGTACTTC. It encodes CASSQESWETQYF.

The chain combines TRBV29-1 with TRBJ1-4, with 7 bases lining up with TRBD1. CDR1 is SQVTM, CDR2 ANQGSEA, per germline. The CDR3 covers 13 residues. Trimming at V came to 6 bases and at J to 6 bases, leaving 7 bases not matched to a gene. CDR3 loop: CSVKQGRDEKLFF. The CDR3 nucleotides read TGCAGCGTGAAACAGGGGAGGGATGAAAAACTGTTTTTT.

V and J are TRBV18 and TRBJ2-4; TRBD2 is a possible D gene (5 bases). This CDR3 is built from 12 residues. Trimming took 6 bases from V and 9 from J, leaving 12 bases between them. Germline V CDR1 and CDR2: KGHSH, LQKENI. In DNA, the CDR3 is TGTGCCAGCTCCGTAGAACGGGGCATTCAGTACTTC. Translation gives CASSVERGIQYF.

This chain connects TRBV25-1 to TRBJ2-7; possibly TRBD1 for D (6 bases). This CDR3 spans 17 amino acids. The V gene's germline CDR1 is MGHDK and CDR2 SYGVNS. Deletions cut 1 base from V and 3 bases from J, with 19 bases between. DNA of the CDR3: TGTGCCAGCAGTGAATTCAGGGGACACGCCGCATTCTACGAGCAGTACTTC. This sequence encodes CASSEFRGHAAFYEQYF.

The chain employs TRBV30 and TRBJ2-4; possibly TRBD1 for D (5 bases). Germline V gene data show CDR1 as GTSNPN and CDR2 as SVGIG (reference sequence). CDR3 length: 11 residues. V lost 1 base and J lost 15, with 13 bases in between. This CDR3 reads CAWSDGTGPYF. CDR3 in DNA: TGTGCCTGGAGTGATGGCACAGGTCCGTACTTC. Full variable domain (outside the CDR3, taken from reference TRBV30 and TRBJ2-4): SQTIHQWPATLVQPVGSPLSLECTVEGTSNPNLYWYRQAAGRGLQLLFYSVGIGQISSEVPQNLSASRPQDRQFILSSKKLLLSDSGFYLCAWSDGTGPYFGAGTRLSVL.

V usage is TRBV30 and J usage is TRBJ2-7; TRBD1 is a possible D gene (6 bases). Germline V lookup: CDR1 GTSNPN, CDR2 SVGIG (reference sequence). The CDR3 extends over 14 amino acids. Trimming took 2 bases from V and 0 from J, leaving 11 bases between them. CDR3 protein: CAWSKGELSYEQYV. The CDR3 nucleotides are TGTGCCTGGAGTAAGGGGGAACTCTCCTACGAGCAGTACGTC.

The chain is built from TRBV20-1 and TRBJ2-5; D is uncertain. The germline V gene encodes CDR1 DFQATT and CDR2 SNEGSKA (reference sequence). V lost 5 bases and J lost 6, with 19 bases in between. The CDR3 loop spans 14 amino acids. Written as DNA, the CDR3 is TGCAGTGCTTCCGCCGGTCGTCCGCGACAGACCCAGTACTTC. Amino acids: CSASAGRPRQTQYF.

The chain joins TRBV25-1 to TRBJ1-5; 9 bases line up with TRBD1. Per the germline V gene, CDR1 is MGHDK and CDR2 is SYGVNS. The CDR3 totals 14 residues. V lost 3 bases, J lost 4 bases, and 1 base stayed unmatched. The CDR3 DNA reads TGTGCCAGCAGTGACGACAGGGGGAATCAGCCCCAGCATTTT. This sequence encodes CASSDDRGNQPQHF.

The chain has TRBV7-3 and TRBJ2-2; unclear D gene. The V gene lost 2 bases and the J gene lost 1 base, with 5 bases spanning the gap. This CDR3 contains 14 residues. Germline loops: CDR1 SGHTA, CDR2 FQGTGA. The CDR3 region is CASSLVRNTGELFF. In DNA, the CDR3 is TGTGCCAGCAGCTTAGTCAGGAACACCGGGGAGCTGTTTTTT.

The rearrangement joins TRBV20-1 to TRBJ2-7; D is perhaps TRBD2 (7 bases). CDR3 size: 15 residues. Germline values: CDR1 DFQATT, CDR2 SNEGSKA (reference sequence). The ends were cut back, 0 bases at V and 4 bases at J, with 16 bases in the middle. CDR3 nucleotide sequence: TGCAGTGCTAGAGATGGGGGGGGCGTTGCGTACGAGCAGTACTTC. This codes for CSARDGGGVAYEQYF.

This clonotype was seen just once. The chain is built from TRBV29-1 and TRBJ2-7, with D possibly matching TRBD2 (5 bases). This CDR3 is 13 amino acids long. Looked up from germline, CDR1 is SQVTM and CDR2 is ANQGSEA. The germline V and J ends were trimmed by 4 bases and 4 bases, with 14 bases remaining between them. The chain's CDR3 is CSVGSGNGYEQYV. Here the CDR3 DNA reads TGCAGCGTTGGTTCCGGGAATGGGTACGAGCAGTACGTC.

This chain connects TRBV11-1 to TRBJ2-1; no clear D gene. Between the trimmed V and J ends, which lost 7 bases and 9 bases, there was a span of 13 bases. Germline loops: CDR1 SGHAT, CDR2 FQDESV (reference sequence). This CDR3 is built from 12 residues. The CDR3 spells CASTSLASEQFF. CDR3 DNA sequence: TGTGCCAGCACAAGCCTTGCGAGTGAGCAGTTCTTC.

This chain connects TRBV15 to TRBJ1-6, with D perhaps TRBD1 (6 bases). V was trimmed by 0 bases and J by 8 bases, leaving 11 bases between them. The CDR3 runs 15 residues. Germline CDR1 LNHNV, CDR2 YYDKDF (reference sequence). This CDR3 reads CATSRDTGSDSPLHF. DNA of the CDR3: TGTGCCACCAGCAGAGATACAGGGTCGGATTCACCCCTCCACTTT.

The rearrangement uses TRBV11-3 and TRBJ1-1; D is undetermined. The CDR3 totals 13 residues. Trimming took 2 bases from V and 3 from J, leaving 7 bases between them. The germline CDR1 and CDR2 sequences are SGHNT and YENEEA. In DNA form, the CDR3 reads TGTGCCAGCAGCTTAAAAGGAGACACTGAAGCTTTCTTT. Protein sequence: CASSLKGDTEAFF.

The V gene is TRBV20-1, the J gene TRBJ1-1; D remains ambiguous. Germline V gene sequence: CDR1 DFQATT, CDR2 SNEGSKA (reference sequence). Deletions cut 3 bases from V and 4 bases from J, with 6 bases between. This CDR3 has 11 residues. CDR3 region: CSARERTEAFF. The CDR3, as DNA: TGCAGTGCTAGGGAGCGCACTGAAGCTTTCTTT.

V is TRBV18 and J is TRBJ1-6, with a possible D match to TRBD1 (6 bases). This CDR3 has 15 amino acids. Germline assignment: CDR1 KGHSH and CDR2 LQKENI. V was trimmed by 3 bases and J by 7 bases, leaving 13 bases between them. The CDR3 spells CASSPRTVENSPLHF. CDR3 DNA: TGTGCCAGCTCACCCCGGACAGTGGAAAATTCACCCCTCCACTTT.

The chain links TRBV9 to TRBJ2-6; no reliable D call. This CDR3 is built from 16 residues. Per germline, CDR1 SGDLS and CDR2 YYNGEE. V was trimmed by 3 bases and J by 1 base, leaving 11 bases between them. CDR3 sequence: CASSGLLMSGANVLTF. Here the CDR3 DNA reads TGTGCCAGCAGCGGGTTATTGATGTCTGGGGCCAACGTCCTGACTTTC.

The rearrangement uses TRBV15 and TRBJ2-1, with a possible D match to TRBD2 (6 bases). Germline loops: CDR1 LNHNV, CDR2 YYDKDF (reference sequence). The CDR3 covers 15 residues. V lost 5 bases to trimming and J lost 0 bases, with 11 bases between them. This CDR3 reads CATSGGTRSYNEQFF. CDR3 bases: TGTGCCACCAGCGGGGGGACCCGCTCCTACAATGAGCAGTTCTTC.

V and J are TRBV20-1 and TRBJ2-3; D gene ambiguous. Germline lookup yields CDR1 DFQATT and CDR2 SNEGSKA (reference sequence). The V end lost 6 bases, the J end lost 6 bases, and 10 bases lay between the germline ends. The CDR3 spans 11 residues. CDR3: CSALLPDTQYF. In DNA, the CDR3 is TGCAGTGCACTCCTCCCCGATACGCAGTATTTT.

The gene calls are TRBV9 and TRBJ2-3; TRBD2 is a possible D gene (6 bases). CDR3 length equals 14 residues. Germline CDR1 reads SGDLS; CDR2 reads YYNGEE. Trimming cost V 6 bases and J 3 bases, with 14 bases left between them. The DNA for the CDR3 is TGTGCCAGCAACAGGCCGGGAGAGACAGATACGCAGTATTTT. This translates into CASNRPGETDTQYF. The complete variable domain, with remaining parts taken from reference TRBV9 and TRBJ2-3, reads DSGVTQTPKHLITATGQRVTLRCSPRSGDLSVYWYQQSLDQGLQFLIQYYNGEERAKGNILERFSAQQFPDLHSELNLSSLELGDSALYFCASNRPGETDTQYFGPGTRLTVL.

V is TRBV18 and J is TRBJ1-4; D ambiguous. V was clipped by 8 bases and J by 8 bases, with 15 bases between them. The length of the CDR3 is 13 residues. CDR1 is KGHSH, CDR2 LQKENI, per germline. The CDR3 nucleotides are TGTGCCAGCGTTCAGTCACGGCGGGAAAAACTGTTTTTT. This codes for CASVQSRREKLFF. Full variable domain (missing parts from reference TRBV18 and TRBJ1-4): NAGVMQNPRHLVRRRGQEARLRCSPMKGHSHVYWYRQLPEEGLKFMVYLQKENIIDESGMPKERFSAEFPKEGPSILRIQQVVRGDSAAYFCASVQSRREKLFFGSGTQLSVL.

This clonotype was observed a few times. The CDR3 loop is CASSQDYSNQPQHF. The CDR3 DNA is TGTGCCAGCAGCCAAGATTATAGCAATCAGCCCCAGCATTTT. The chain recombines TRBV3-1 with TRBJ1-5; D is undetermined. The CDR3 sequence is 14 residues long. The V and J ends lost 0 bases and 0 bases respectively, with 3 bases between them. The germline gives CDR1 LGHDT, CDR2 YNNKEL (reference sequence).

The chain has TRBV7-9 and TRBJ2-2; 13 bases are shared with TRBD2. CDR3 length equals 15 residues. The V and J ends lost 5 bases and 7 bases, in that order; junction bases with no gene match: 4. The germline CDR1 and CDR2 sequences are SEHNR and FQNEAQ (reference sequence). CDR3 protein: CASSLRTSGSGELFF. The CDR3 DNA reads TGTGCCAGCAGCCTTCGGACTAGCGGGAGCGGGGAGCTGTTTTTT.

The chain joins TRBV3-1 to TRBJ2-5; D gene uncertain. V was cut by 4 bases and J by 5 bases, with 14 bases left in between. Germline values: CDR1 LGHDT, CDR2 YNNKEL (reference sequence). This CDR3 is 14 amino acids long. In nucleotides, the CDR3 is TGTGCCAGCAGCCCCCCCGTGGGCCGGGAGACCCAGTACTTC. Its protein product is CASSPPVGRETQYF.

In its sample, this clonotype was seen once. The chain combines TRBV3-1 with TRBJ2-3; TRBD2 is a possible D gene (5 bases). The CDR3 runs 11 residues. Trimming took 10 bases from V and 4 from J, leaving 9 bases between them. CDR1 and CDR2 (germline): LGHDT, YNNKEL (reference sequence). The CDR3 loop is CATKRADTQYF. The DNA of the CDR3 is TGTGCCACGAAGAGGGCAGATACGCAGTATTTT.

In this sample, this clonotype turned up a few times. The chain joins TRBV14 to TRBJ2-7; D is perhaps TRBD2 (7 bases). This CDR3 has 13 residues. The V end was cut by 6 bases, the J end by 3 bases, with 12 bases between. Per germline, CDR1 SGHDN and CDR2 FVKESK. The CDR3 coding sequence is TGTGCCAGCAGTCGGAGGGGGGGCTACGAGCAGTACGTC. Protein: CASSRRGGYEQYV.

The rearrangement uses TRBV25-1 and TRBJ1-2, with no clear D. Germline CDR1 reads MGHDK; CDR2 reads SYGVNS. V was shortened by 1 base and J by 2 bases, with 5 bases between the two germline ends. The CDR3 runs to 13 residues. The CDR3 spells CASSESPNYGYTF. The CDR3 nucleotides read TGTGCCAGCAGTGAATCCCCGAACTATGGCTACACCTTC.